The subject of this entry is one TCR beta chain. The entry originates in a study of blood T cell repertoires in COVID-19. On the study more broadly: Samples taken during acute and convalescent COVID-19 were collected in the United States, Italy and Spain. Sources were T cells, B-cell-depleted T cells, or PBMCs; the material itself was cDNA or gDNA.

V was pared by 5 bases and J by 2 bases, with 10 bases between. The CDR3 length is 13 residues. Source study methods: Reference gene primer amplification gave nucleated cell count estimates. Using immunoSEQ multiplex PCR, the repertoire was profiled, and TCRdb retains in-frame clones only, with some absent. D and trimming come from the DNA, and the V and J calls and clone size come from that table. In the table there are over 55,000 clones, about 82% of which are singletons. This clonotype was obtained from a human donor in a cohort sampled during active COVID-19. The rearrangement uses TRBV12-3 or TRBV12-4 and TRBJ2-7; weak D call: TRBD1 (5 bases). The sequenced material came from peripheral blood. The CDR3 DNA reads TGTGCCAGCAGTAGGACAAGGGCCTACGAGCAGTACTTC. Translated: CASSRTRAYEQYF.